Listed below are T cell receptor beta chains from one sample, sequenced in a study of blood T cell repertoires in COVID-19. Assay: immunoSEQ multiplex PCR; the TCRdb copy retains only in-frame clones and omits some. This sample has 200,000 to 250,000 clones; 80% to 90% occur once, and the top ten carry over 0.85%. Specimen: PBMCs or T cells enriched from blood (not recorded which). The receptors originated from a middle-aged man who had been exposed to COVID-19. Each CDR3 is given with its conserved first and last residue. A D gene is named only where the DNA matches it firmly. Expanded clones are given a class, and other clones once, few, many or no size at all.

d_gene: -; j_gene: TRBJ1-1; len: 15; v_gene: TRBV29-1; abundance: few; CDR3aa: CSVLVWGPMNTEAFF; CDR3nt: TGCAGCGTCCTGGTTTGGGGGCCGATGAACACTGAAGCTTTCTTT
d_gene: -; j_gene: TRBJ2-7; len: 13; v_gene: TRBV5-1; abundance: -; CDR3aa: CASSLVPSYEQYF; CDR3nt: TGCGCCAGCAGCTTGGTTCCCAGCTACGAGCAGTACTTC
d_gene: -; j_gene: TRBJ1-1; len: 13; v_gene: TRBV5-4; abundance: -; CDR3aa: CASSLVGRTEAFF; CDR3nt: TGTGCCAGCAGCTTGGTAGGGAGGACTGAAGCTTTCTTT
d_gene: TRBD1; j_gene: TRBJ1-6; len: 16; v_gene: TRBV2; abundance: -; CDR3aa: CASSPGGTVNNSPLHF; CDR3nt: TGTGCCAGCAGTCCGGGGGGGACAGTGAATAATTCACCCCTCCACTTT
d_gene: -; j_gene: TRBJ1-1; len: 13; v_gene: TRBV7-9; abundance: few; CDR3aa: CASSALRGTEAFF; CDR3nt: TGTGCCAGCAGCGCCCTCCGGGGAACTGAAGCTTTCTTT
d_gene: -; j_gene: TRBJ1-3; len: 13; v_gene: TRBV28; abundance: -; CDR3aa: CASSLRREDTIYF; CDR3nt: TGTGCCAGCAGTTTACGAAGGGAGGACACCATATATTTT
d_gene: TRBD1; j_gene: TRBJ2-1; len: 16; v_gene: TRBV11-3; abundance: -; CDR3aa: CASSLPNRGLYNEQFF; CDR3nt: TGTGCCAGCAGCTTACCAAACAGGGGTCTCTACAATGAGCAGTTCTTC
d_gene: -; j_gene: TRBJ2-6; len: 16; v_gene: TRBV7-9; abundance: -; CDR3aa: CASSPRQSSGANVLTF; CDR3nt: TGTGCCAGCAGCCCCAGACAGTCCTCTGGGGCCAACGTCCTGACTTTC
d_gene: -; j_gene: TRBJ1-1; len: 14; v_gene: TRBV6-5; abundance: -; CDR3aa: CASSYSLRDTEAFF; CDR3nt: TGTGCCAGCAGTTATTCCCTTCGGGACACTGAAGCTTTCTTT
d_gene: TRBD1; j_gene: TRBJ1-4; len: 13; v_gene: TRBV2; abundance: -; CDR3aa: CASQTGGFGKLFF; CDR3nt: TGTGCCAGCCAGACAGGGGGCTTCGGAAAACTGTTTTTT
d_gene: TRBD2; j_gene: TRBJ2-1; len: 15; v_gene: TRBV2; abundance: -; CDR3aa: CASSTSGRAHNEQFF; CDR3nt: TGTGCCAGCAGTACTAGCGGGAGGGCCCACAATGAGCAGTTCTTC
d_gene: TRBD1; j_gene: TRBJ2-1; len: 15; v_gene: TRBV6-5; abundance: -; CDR3aa: CASSRQGSGYNEQFF; CDR3nt: TGTGCCAGCAGTCGACAGGGCTCGGGGTACAATGAGCAGTTCTTC
d_gene: TRBD1; j_gene: TRBJ1-2; len: 15; v_gene: TRBV10-3; abundance: -; CDR3aa: CAISDSGQGEGGYTF; CDR3nt: TGTGCCATCAGTGATTCAGGACAGGGGGAAGGTGGCTACACCTTC
d_gene: -; j_gene: TRBJ2-7; len: 12; v_gene: TRBV6-5; abundance: -; CDR3aa: CASSSDTYEQYF; CDR3nt: TGTGCCAGCAGTTCTGACACCTACGAGCAGTACTTC
d_gene: TRBD2; j_gene: TRBJ2-1; len: 17; v_gene: TRBV11-3; abundance: -; CDR3aa: CASMLLAGLSSYNEQFF; CDR3nt: TGTGCCAGCATGCTACTAGCGGGCCTTAGCTCCTACAATGAGCAGTTCTTC
d_gene: -; j_gene: TRBJ1-2; len: 15; v_gene: TRBV2; abundance: -; CDR3aa: CASSAEDGGIYGYTF; CDR3nt: TGTGCCAGCAGTGCGGAGGACGGGGGTATCTATGGCTACACCTTC
d_gene: -; j_gene: TRBJ2-2; len: 17; v_gene: TRBV27; abundance: -; CDR3aa: CASSPLILRENTGELFF; CDR3nt: TGTGCCAGCAGTCCCCTTATATTGCGGGAAAACACCGGGGAGCTGTTTTTT
d_gene: -; j_gene: TRBJ1-3; len: 14; v_gene: TRBV25-1; abundance: -; CDR3aa: CATRDSFSGNTIYF; CDR3nt: TGTGCCACCCGCGACAGTTTCTCTGGAAACACCATATATTTT
d_gene: -; j_gene: TRBJ2-1; len: 23; v_gene: TRBV19; abundance: -; CDR3aa: CASTTGGRLRPRNSEWSYNEQFF; CDR3nt: TGTGCCAGTACAACCGGCGGGCGCCTCCGACCTCGTAATTCAGAATGGAGTTACAATGAGCAGTTCTTC
d_gene: TRBD2; j_gene: TRBJ2-3; len: 15; v_gene: TRBV7-3; abundance: -; CDR3aa: CASSPGGGPTDTQYF; CDR3nt: TGTGCCAGCAGTCCGGGAGGGGGTCCCACAGATACGCAGTATTTT
d_gene: TRBD1; j_gene: TRBJ1-2; len: 12; v_gene: TRBV28; abundance: once; CDR3aa: CASSDRGYGYTF; CDR3nt: TGTGCCAGCAGCGACAGGGGGTATGGCTACACCTTC
d_gene: TRBD1; j_gene: TRBJ1-1; len: 14; v_gene: TRBV5-1; abundance: -; CDR3aa: CASSNGQGATEAFF; CDR3nt: TGCGCCAGCAGCAACGGACAGGGGGCGACTGAAGCTTTCTTT
d_gene: TRBD2; j_gene: TRBJ2-3; len: 17; v_gene: TRBV28; abundance: -; CDR3aa: CASSSRSGRAGTDTQYF; CDR3nt: TGTGCCAGCAGTTCTCGAAGCGGGAGGGCCGGCACAGATACGCAGTATTTT
d_gene: TRBD1; j_gene: TRBJ1-1; len: 13; v_gene: TRBV12-3/TRBV12-4; abundance: few; CDR3aa: CASSWTGGTEAFF; CDR3nt: TGTGCCAGCAGTTGGACAGGGGGCACTGAAGCTTTCTTT
d_gene: TRBD1; j_gene: TRBJ1-2; len: 14; v_gene: TRBV7-2; abundance: -; CDR3aa: CASSPGGVPYGYTF; CDR3nt: TGTGCCAGCAGCCCAGGGGGAGTCCCCTATGGCTACACCTTC
d_gene: -; j_gene: TRBJ2-7; len: 13; v_gene: TRBV2; abundance: -; CDR3aa: CASSGRETYEQYF; CDR3nt: TGTGCCAGCAGTGGACGGGAAACCTACGAGCAGTACTTC
d_gene: -; j_gene: TRBJ1-2; len: 13; v_gene: TRBV28; abundance: once; CDR3aa: CASSRTSSDGYTF; CDR3nt: TGTGCCAGCAGTAGGACAAGTTCGGATGGCTACACCTTC
d_gene: -; j_gene: TRBJ1-4; len: 14; v_gene: TRBV2; abundance: -; CDR3aa: CASSEERTNEKLFF; CDR3nt: TGTGCCAGCAGTGAAGAGAGGACTAATGAAAAACTGTTTTTT
d_gene: -; j_gene: TRBJ2-7; len: 15; v_gene: TRBV5-8; abundance: few; CDR3aa: CASSFLPGLKAEQYF; CDR3nt: TGTGCCAGCAGTTTTCTCCCGGGACTGAAAGCCGAGCAGTACTTC
d_gene: -; j_gene: TRBJ2-5; len: 12; v_gene: TRBV29-1; abundance: once; CDR3aa: CSVAGIQETQYF; CDR3nt: TGCAGCGTTGCGGGTATCCAAGAGACCCAGTACTTC
d_gene: -; j_gene: TRBJ2-2; len: 16; v_gene: TRBV5-1; abundance: -; CDR3aa: CASSLATTANTGELFF; CDR3nt: TGCGCCAGCAGCTTGGCCACGACAGCGAACACCGGGGAGCTGTTTTTT
d_gene: -; j_gene: TRBJ2-7; len: 13; v_gene: TRBV12-3/TRBV12-4; abundance: -; CDR3aa: CASSFETPYEQYF; CDR3nt: TGTGCCAGCAGTTTCGAGACTCCATACGAGCAGTACTTC
d_gene: -; j_gene: TRBJ1-4; len: 14; v_gene: TRBV6-5; abundance: -; CDR3aa: CASSYNQGFEKLFF; CDR3nt: TGTGCCAGCAGTTATAACCAGGGGTTTGAAAAACTGTTTTTT